A single sample gave rise to the 18 T cell receptor beta chains below, sequenced in a study of blood T cell repertoires in COVID-19. Clones were read by immunoSEQ multiplex PCR, and TCRdb kept only the in-frame ones, dropping some. Here the sample spans a few hundred thousand clones, about 88% being singletons. The sequenced material came from PBMCs or T cells enriched from blood (not recorded which). Source of these receptors: a woman aged 45-65 years who had recovered from COVID-19.

J is TRBJ2-3 and V is TRBV4-1; D remains ambiguous. Trimming left V 1 base short and J 5 bases short, with 10 bases between. The CDR3 extends over 14 amino acids. The germline V gene has CDR1 MGHRA and CDR2 YSYEKL. In DNA form, the CDR3 reads TGCGCCAGCAGCCAAGGAGGTTCTAGAGATACGCAGTATTTT. This codes for CASSQGGSRDTQYF.

The chain carries TRBV28 and TRBJ2-1; 8 nucleotides match TRBD1. The CDR3 contains 13 residues. The J segment lost 8 bases and the V segment lost 6 bases, leaving 6 bases of the junction unmatched. Germline V lookup: CDR1 MDHEN, CDR2 SYDVKM. CDR3 sequence: CASSTGQGDEQFF. CDR3 in DNA: TGTGCCAGCAGCACAGGACAGGGCGATGAGCAGTTCTTC.

The chain is built from TRBV4-1 and TRBJ2-7; 10 bases map to TRBD1. Per the germline V gene, CDR1 is MGHRA and CDR2 is YSYEKL. This CDR3 comprises 15 residues. J lost 1 base, V lost 5 bases, and 5 bases had no gene match. This CDR3 reads CASSKGTGESYEQYF. CDR3 DNA sequence: TGCGCCAGCAGCAAAGGGACAGGGGAATCCTACGAGCAGTACTTC.

The CDR3 reads CASSQETSVNTGELFF. The CDR3, as DNA: TGTGCCAGCAGCCAGGAGACTAGCGTGAACACCGGGGAGCTGTTTTTT. V is TRBV4-2 and J is TRBJ2-2, with 8 nucleotides matching TRBD2. Germline CDR1 reads LGHNA; CDR2 reads YNFKEQ. The CDR3 sequence is 16 residues long. Losses at the gene ends were 3 bases for V and 1 base for J; bases not matched to a gene: 4.

The gene calls are TRBV4-1 and TRBJ1-3, with 8 bases fitting TRBD1. The CDR3 has 17 amino acids. With V trimmed by 1 base and J by 0 bases, 5 bases remained unmatched. The V gene's germline CDR1 is MGHRA and CDR2 YSYEKL. CDR3 bases: TGCGCCAGCAGCCAAGCGGCGGACAGGGACTCTGGAAACACCATATATTTT. Residues: CASSQAADRDSGNTIYF.

This chain joins TRBV2 and TRBJ2-7, with D uncertain. Trimming shortened V by 5 bases and J by 4 bases, and 9 bases separated the two germline ends. Germline CDR1 reads SNHLY; CDR2 reads FYNNEI. This CDR3 contains 12 residues. The CDR3 sequence is CASSPWAYEQYF. CDR3 sequence (DNA): TGTGCCAGCAGTCCCTGGGCGTACGAGCAGTACTTC.

The chain couples TRBV5-6 to TRBJ1-4, with TRBD1 matching over 8 bases. From germline, CDR1 is SGHDT and CDR2 YYEEEE. This CDR3 is 17 amino acids long. Trimming took 0 bases from V and 6 from J; bases not matched to a gene: 10. The CDR3 here is CASSLARGDRRYEKLFF. In DNA, the CDR3 is TGTGCCAGCAGCTTGGCCCGCGGGGACAGGCGGTATGAAAAACTGTTTTTT.

This chain links TRBV5-1 with TRBJ2-2; tentative D call: TRBD1 (5 bases). V was pared by 6 bases and J by 4 bases, with 13 bases between. This CDR3 contains 14 residues. CDR1 and CDR2 (germline): SGHRS, YFSETQ. The CDR3 sequence is CASTPDGATGELFF. The CDR3 DNA sequence: TGCGCCAGCACCCCCGATGGGGCCACCGGGGAGCTGTTTTTT.

The chain uses TRBV18 and TRBJ1-1; no firm D call. The CDR3 is made up of 15 amino acids. Between the trimmed V and J ends, which lost 3 bases and 4 bases, there was a span of 15 bases. Looked up from germline, CDR1 is KGHSH and CDR2 is LQKENI. The CDR3 coding sequence is TGTGCCAGCTCACCTGGGAGTGGAAGAGCCACTGAAGCTTTCTTT. Its translation: CASSPGSGRATEAFF.

The chain is built from TRBV4-3 and TRBJ2-1, with 7 bases identical to TRBD2. Germline V CDR1 and CDR2: LGHNA, YSLEER. Unmatched junction bases numbered 9, after V lost 6 bases and J lost 7 bases. This CDR3 has 14 residues. The CDR3 sequence: CASRGGWGGNEQFF. The CDR3 DNA sequence: TGCGCCAGCAGGGGCGGTTGGGGGGGGAATGAGCAGTTCTTC.

CDR3 region: CASSPTGVAKNIQYF. The CDR3, as DNA: TGTGCCAGCAGTCCGACGGGGGTAGCCAAAAACATTCAGTACTTC. The V gene is TRBV27, the J gene TRBJ2-4, with a weak D call TRBD2 (6 bases). The length of the CDR3 is 15 residues. Per germline, CDR1 MNHEY and CDR2 SMNVEV (reference sequence). The V end lost 5 bases, the J end lost 0 bases, and 11 bases lay between the germline ends.

The rearrangement uses TRBV19 and TRBJ2-3; 11 nucleotides agree with TRBD2. The ends lost 3 bases at V and 2 bases at J; junction bases unmatched: 4. The CDR3 loop spans 16 amino acids. CDR1 and CDR2 from the germline V gene are LNHDA and SQIVND (reference sequence). The CDR3 coding sequence is TGTGCCAGTAGTATGCTAGCGGGAGGTGCCACAGATACGCAGTATTTT. Its translation: CASSMLAGGATDTQYF.

The chain employs TRBV4-1 and TRBJ1-3; 7 nucleotides agree with TRBD1. This CDR3 region has 16 residues. CDR1 is MGHRA, CDR2 YSYEKL, per germline. V trimming: 2 bases; J trimming: 2 bases; junction bases outside the gene matches: 6. The CDR3 loop is CASSQHRGATGNTIYF. CDR3 DNA sequence: TGCGCCAGCAGCCAACACAGGGGCGCAACTGGAAACACCATATATTTT.

This clone turned up a few times. V gene TRBV27 combines with J gene TRBJ1-2; D gene uncertain. The V end lost 3 bases, the J end lost 3 bases, and 8 bases lay between the germline ends. CDR1 is MNHEY and CDR2 is SMNVEV in the germline V gene (reference sequence). This CDR3 contains 13 residues. CDR3 DNA sequence: TGTGCCAGCAGTTTCGACACTTACTATGGCTACACCTTC. Protein: CASSFDTYYGYTF.

The V gene is TRBV2, the J gene TRBJ1-2; D ambiguous. The CDR3 runs to 15 residues. Trimming removed 7 bases at V and 7 bases at J, with 22 bases between. In germline, CDR1 is SNHLY, CDR2 FYNNEI. CDR3 amino acids: CASIRMSSSTFGYTF. CDR3 coding DNA: TGTGCCAGCATTAGGATGTCTTCTAGTACATTTGGCTACACCTTC.

V gene TRBV7-2 combines with J gene TRBJ1-1; D is ambiguous. Between the trimmed V and J ends, which lost 5 bases and 6 bases, there was a span of 13 bases. Germline values: CDR1 SGHTA, CDR2 FQGNSA. The CDR3 consists of 13 residues. The CDR3 sequence: CASSPEASAEAFF. In DNA form, the CDR3 reads TGTGCCAGCAGCCCGGAGGCTAGCGCTGAAGCTTTCTTT.

V is TRBV3-1 (or the pseudogene TRBV3-2) and J is TRBJ2-1; TRBD2 matches 7 bases. Germline V lookup: CDR1 LGHDT, CDR2 YNNKEL (reference sequence). The ends lost 10 bases at V and 3 bases at J; junction bases unmatched: 18. This CDR3 contains 17 residues. The CDR3 coding sequence is TGTGCCACAGCGGGGTACATATCGGGCTTTAACTACAATGAGCAGTTCTTC. It translates to CATAGYISGFNYNEQFF.

The chain couples TRBV7-6 to TRBJ2-7; D ambiguous. CDR3 length: 17 amino acids. Between the trimmed V and J ends, which lost 0 bases and 0 bases, there was a span of 15 bases. Germline CDR1 and CDR2: SGHVS and FNYEAQ. The CDR3 here is CASSLALSGKYSYEQYF. In nucleotides, the CDR3 is TGTGCCAGCAGCTTAGCGTTGTCAGGCAAATACTCCTACGAGCAGTACTTC.